The 22 T cell receptor beta chains given below trace back to one sample, sequenced in a study of beta chain features in type 1 diabetes (dated by TCRdb to the late 2010s). Library preparation used the immunoSEQ multiplex PCR assay. The High Capacity cDNA Reverse Transcription Kit was used to reverse transcribe all of the isolated RNA, meaning that expressed TCRB transcripts were what got sequenced. This is the immuneACCESS table as TCRdb keeps it, with only in-frame sequences that have V and J called. A part of the clones is gone; compared with another copy, unresolved V genes explain less than half, and the rest is unexplained. The sample records more than 300,000 clones, roughly 8.8% of which are singletons. Roughly 0.99% of the sample is held by the ten biggest clonotypes. These receptors lack a known antigen. Overall study results and their limits: Type 1 diabetes patients showed a moderate but significant shortening of TCRB CDR3 length in all four CD4+ subsets.

What was sequenced was central memory CD4+ T cells from blood. The receptors derive from a man aged 30 to 45 with type 1 diabetes.

This clone was counted only a few times. CDR3 nucleotides: TGTGCCAGTAGTATAGACGGGACAGGGGGTGGCAATCAGCCCCAGCATTTT. Translation gives CASSIDGTGGGNQPQHF. J is TRBJ1-5 and V is TRBV19; 11 bases are shared with TRBD1. CDR1 and CDR2 from the germline V gene are LNHDA and SQIVND (reference sequence). V dropped 0 bases and J dropped 2; count of bases not matched to a gene: 3. The CDR3 is 17 residues long.

This chain uses TRBV5-6 with TRBJ2-3, with D possibly called TRBD1 or TRBD2 (5 bases each). V dropped 6 bases and J dropped 0 bases, with 17 bases sitting between them. Germline loops: CDR1 SGHDT, CDR2 YYEEEE. This CDR3 contains 16 residues. This chain's CDR3 is CASTSVGVSSTDTQYF. In nucleotides, the CDR3 is TGTGCCAGCACCTCCGTGGGGGTTTCTAGCACAGATACGCAGTATTTT. The entire variable domain, with the rest obtained from reference TRBV5-6 and TRBJ2-3, is as follows: DAGVTQSPTHLIKTRGQQVTLRCSPKSGHDTVSWYQQALGQGPQFIFQYYEEEERQRGNFPDRFSGHQFPNYSSELNVNALLLGDSALYLCASTSVGVSSTDTQYFGPGTRLTVL.

There are a few counts of this clone. The chain uses TRBV5-4 and TRBJ2-5; 13 nucleotides agree with TRBD2. Losses at the gene ends were 3 bases for V and 4 bases for J; bases not matched to a gene: 9. In germline, CDR1 is SGHNT, CDR2 YYREEE (reference sequence). This CDR3 has 17 residues. CDR3 DNA: TGTGCCAGCAGCTCAAACGGACTAGCGGGGGCGCGAGAGACCCAGTACTTC. This codes for CASSSNGLAGARETQYF.

On this clone: Other DNA sequences in this specimen translate into the identical CDR3. V usage is TRBV5-1 and J usage is TRBJ2-7; TRBD2 is a possible D gene (5 bases). V was pared by 4 bases and J by 5 bases, with 7 bases between. Germline V gene sequence: CDR1 SGHRS, CDR2 YFSETQ. CDR3 length: 11 amino acids. This CDR3 is CASSLRDEQYF. CDR3 DNA: TGCGCCAGCAGCCTGAGGGACGAGCAGTACTTC.

The chain recombines TRBV5-1 with TRBJ2-7; D gene uncertain. The CDR3 is made up of 13 amino acids. Germline V lookup: CDR1 SGHRS, CDR2 YFSETQ. The V gene lost 0 bases and the J gene lost 7 bases, with 11 bases spanning the gap. CDR3: CASSLGPVREQYF. The CDR3 nucleotides are TGCGCCAGCAGCTTGGGGCCCGTCCGTGAGCAGTACTTC.

In its sample, this clone was seen a few times. V is TRBV9 and J is TRBJ2-7, with D possibly being TRBD1 (6 bases). Germline values: CDR1 SGDLS, CDR2 YYNGEE. V was trimmed by 4 bases and J by 3 bases, leaving 23 bases between them. The CDR3 covers 17 residues. The CDR3 is CASSPDLLTGRDYEQYF. The CDR3 bases are TGTGCCAGCAGCCCAGACCTTTTGACAGGACGGGACTACGAGCAGTACTTC.

This clone came up a few times. J is TRBJ2-2 and V is TRBV5-1; D call uncertain. Germline V CDR1 and CDR2: SGHRS, YFSETQ. V was clipped by 5 bases and J by 8 bases, with 19 bases between them. The CDR3 spans 15 residues. The CDR3 DNA reads TGCGCCAGCAGACCGGGCGCAGAAAGCCAGGGGGAGCTGTTTTTT. This codes for CASRPGAESQGELFF.

The chain couples TRBV6-5 to TRBJ2-3; D unclear. V lost 0 bases and J 7 bases, leaving 14 bases between the germline ends. The V gene's germline CDR1 is MNHEY and CDR2 SVGAGI. This CDR3 comprises 15 residues. As DNA, the CDR3 is TGTGCCAGCAGTTACTCAACCGGTGGTAGCAATACGCAGTATTTT. The encoded protein is CASSYSTGGSNTQYF.

This clone was seen more than once but under ten times. This sequence joins TRBV5-6 and TRBJ2-5; the D is unclear. Trimming pared 3 bases from V and 4 bases from J, leaving 10 bases between. CDR1 is SGHDT, CDR2 YYEEEE, per germline. The CDR3 has 13 amino acids. DNA of the CDR3: TGTGCCAGCAGCTGGGCCTCAATAGAGACCCAGTACTTC. Its protein product is CASSWASIETQYF.

This clone showed up just a few times. CDR3 region: CASSRVRGPLGTNEKLFF. The CDR3 DNA follows: TGCGCCAGCAGTCGAGTCAGGGGCCCGCTTGGAACTAATGAAAAACTGTTTTTT. The J gene is TRBJ1-4, the V gene TRBV23-1, with D possibly TRBD1 on 6 matching bases. TRBV23-1 is treated as an ORF (open reading frame) with a function not yet certain. V dropped 4 bases and J dropped 1 base, with 19 bases sitting between them. The CDR3 contains 18 residues.

The chain carries TRBV7-9 and TRBJ2-4; D is unresolved. The CDR3 runs 17 residues. The germline V and J ends were trimmed by 5 bases and 0 bases, with 17 bases remaining between them. Germline CDR1 is SEHNR and CDR2 is FQNEAQ (reference sequence). CDR3 amino acids: CASSPLGAELAKNIQYF. The DNA of the CDR3 is TGTGCCAGCAGCCCCCTCGGTGCAGAATTAGCCAAAAACATTCAGTACTTC.

This clone was picked up a small number of times. In DNA, the CDR3 is TGCGCCAGCAGCCCTACCGGACAGGGATTTGGAAACATTCAGTACTTC. Amino acid sequence: CASSPTGQGFGNIQYF. The chain employs TRBV5-1 and TRBJ2-4, with 8 bases aligning to TRBD1. With 4 bases clipped from V and 6 bases from J, the junction kept 12 bases outside the gene matches. There are 16 residues in the CDR3. Germline V gene data show CDR1 as SGHRS and CDR2 as YFSETQ.

The chain links TRBV4-3 to TRBJ1-2, with D hard to call. This CDR3 spans 17 amino acids. V was pared by 3 bases and J by 2 bases, with 19 bases between. CDR1 and CDR2 (germline): LGHNA, YSLEER. This CDR3 is CASSHPDGIRENYGYTF. The CDR3 coding sequence is TGCGCCAGCAGCCACCCAGACGGGATACGCGAGAACTATGGCTACACCTTC.

The chain links TRBV11-2 to TRBJ1-2; 9 bases fit TRBD1. Trimming at V came to 5 bases and at J to 4 bases, leaving 8 bases not matched to a gene. This CDR3 has 15 amino acids. Germline CDR1 is SGHAT and CDR2 is FQNNGV. The CDR3 is CASSSTTGGGYGYTF. CDR3 sequence (DNA): TGTGCCAGCAGCAGCACAACAGGGGGCGGCTATGGCTACACCTTC.

This clone was seen a few times. In DNA, the CDR3 is TGCGCCAGCAGCGACGGGACAGGGAGATGGGGGGAGACCCAGTACTTC. This sequence encodes CASSDGTGRWGETQYF. The rearrangement uses TRBV5-1 and TRBJ2-5; 9 nucleotides line up with TRBD1. Per the germline V gene, CDR1 is SGHRS and CDR2 is YFSETQ. The V segment lost 4 bases and the J segment 5 bases; nucleotides outside the gene matches: 12. CDR3 length equals 16 residues.

This chain joins TRBV5-1 and TRBJ1-6, with unresolved D. The V and J ends lost 0 bases and 6 bases respectively, with 10 bases between them. The CDR3 is made up of 15 amino acids. The germline V gene encodes CDR1 SGHRS and CDR2 YFSETQ. Here the CDR3 DNA reads TGCGCCAGCAGCTTGGGGAGGGAGATTAATTCACCCCTCCACTTT. This encodes CASSLGREINSPLHF. The variable domain in full, completed from reference TRBV5-1 and TRBJ1-6, reads KAGVTQTPRYLIKTRGQQVTLSCSPISGHRSVSWYQQTPGQGLQFLFEYFSETQRNKGNFPGRFSGRQFSNSRSEMNVSTLELGDSALYLCASSLGREINSPLHFGNGTRLTVT.

This clone was seen more than once but under ten times. V gene TRBV30 combines with J gene TRBJ1-2; the D gene is possibly TRBD1 (6 bases). There are 12 residues in the CDR3. CDR1 is GTSNPN, CDR2 SVGIG, per germline (reference sequence). Trimming took off 7 bases at V and 8 bases at J, with 17 bases between the two ends. CDR3 sequence reads: CASLLHREGYTF. The CDR3, as DNA: TGTGCCTCCCTCTTACACAGGGAAGGCTACACCTTC.

V is TRBV7-2 and J is TRBJ2-7; D is unclear. Germline V gives CDR1 SGHTA, CDR2 FQGNSA. The CDR3 has 13 residues. Trimming pared 5 bases from V and 0 bases from J, leaving 8 bases between. The CDR3 loop is CASSPHASYEQYF. CDR3 DNA: TGTGCCAGCAGCCCTCACGCCTCCTACGAGCAGTACTTC. The full variable domain, with the rest looked up from reference TRBV7-2 and TRBJ2-7, is GAGVSQSPSNKVTEKGKDVELRCDPISGHTALYWYRQSLGQGLEFLIYFQGNSAPDKSGLPSDRFSAERTGGSVSTLTIQRTQQEDSAVYLCASSPHASYEQYFGPGTRLTVT.

The chain carries TRBV7-2 and TRBJ1-2, with 7 bases fitting TRBD1. Germline V CDR1 and CDR2: SGHTA, FQGNSA. The ends lost 5 bases at V and 4 bases at J; junction bases unmatched: 4. The CDR3 contains 13 residues. Here the CDR3 reads CASSDRARYGYTF. CDR3 DNA: TGTGCCAGCAGCGACAGGGCTCGCTATGGCTACACCTTC.

By share, this clone counts as medium-sized (0.01 to 0.1%). The chain combines TRBV2 with TRBJ2-3; TRBD2 matches 10 bases. The junction had 9 bases not matched to a gene; V was cut back by 8 bases and J by 4 bases. The CDR3 has 15 amino acids. CDR1 is SNHLY, CDR2 FYNNEI, per germline. The CDR3 sequence: CASLSQLAGSDTQYF. The CDR3 nucleotides read TGTGCCAGCCTCTCCCAACTAGCGGGGTCAGATACGCAGTATTTT.

This clone was found a few times. The CDR3: CASSDPGGAEEGYTF. The CDR3 region has the DNA TGTGCCAGCAGTGACCCCGGGGGGGCGGAAGAGGGCTACACCTTC. The genes are TRBV25-1 and TRBJ1-2; D may be TRBD1 (6 bases). Trimming took off 3 bases at V and 8 bases at J, with 19 bases between the two ends. The CDR3 has 15 amino acids. Germline V gives CDR1 MGHDK, CDR2 SYGVNS.

The V and J genes are TRBV6-5 and TRBJ2-2; D may be TRBD1 (5 bases). V lost 7 bases and J lost 7, with 16 bases in between. CDR1 and CDR2 (germline): MNHEY, SVGAGI. The CDR3 has 14 residues. DNA for the CDR3: TGTGCCAGCATCTCGCAGGGTTTTGTCGGGGAGCTGTTTTTT. Translating it yields CASISQGFVGELFF.